Listed below are T cell receptor beta chains from one sample, sequenced in a study of beta chain features in type 1 diabetes. Data came from immunoSEQ multiplex PCR; TCRdb stores just in-frame clones and leaves some out. The table shows 450,000 to 600,000 clones, with roughly 31% occurring only once. The sample taken for sequencing was naive CD4+ T cells from blood. The receptor set was obtained from a man aged 18 to 35 in good health. The CDR3 runs from the conserved cysteine through the conserved F or W. The D gene is left open where the match is weak. Clone size is shown for a subset of rows, as once, few, many or a class of expanded clone.

D gene: NA
V gene: TRBV7-3
J gene: TRBJ2-1
clone size: once
CDR3 protein: CASSTGGSYNEQFF
CDR3 DNA: TGTGCCAGCAGCACCGGGGGCTCCTACAATGAGCAGTTCTTC

D gene: NA
V gene: TRBV15
J gene: TRBJ2-5
clone size: NA
CDR3 protein: CATSRDRAQETQYF
CDR3 DNA: TGTGCCACCAGCAGAGACAGGGCCCAAGAGACCCAGTACTTC

D gene: NA
V gene: TRBV20-1
J gene: TRBJ2-3
clone size: few
CDR3 protein: CSAGDSLAQYF
CDR3 DNA: TGCAGTGCAGGAGACTCTCTGGCGCAGTATTTT

D gene: TRBD2
V gene: TRBV30
J gene: TRBJ2-7
clone size: NA
CDR3 protein: CAWSGREGEQYF
CDR3 DNA: TGTGCCTGGAGTGGCAGGGAGGGCGAGCAGTACTTC

D gene: NA
V gene: TRBV7-2
J gene: TRBJ1-1
clone size: once
CDR3 protein: CASSLLGGGTEAFF
CDR3 DNA: TGTGCCAGCAGCTTACTGGGGGGTGGCACTGAAGCTTTCTTT

D gene: NA
V gene: TRBV18
J gene: TRBJ2-4
clone size: NA
CDR3 protein: CASSPLAKNIQYF
CDR3 DNA: TGTGCCAGCTCACCCCTAGCCAAAAACATTCAGTACTTC

D gene: NA
V gene: TRBV9
J gene: TRBJ2-5
clone size: NA
CDR3 protein: CASSLGGQETQYF
CDR3 DNA: TGTGCCAGCAGCCTAGGAGGCCAAGAGACCCAGTACTTC

D gene: TRBD2
V gene: TRBV29-1
J gene: TRBJ2-7
clone size: NA
CDR3 protein: CSAISGASYEQYF
CDR3 DNA: TGCAGCGCCATTAGCGGGGCCTCCTACGAGCAGTACTTC

D gene: TRBD1
V gene: TRBV4-3
J gene: TRBJ1-5
clone size: NA
CDR3 protein: CASSRSPGQNQPQHF
CDR3 DNA: TGCGCCAGCAGCCGGAGTCCGGGACAGAATCAGCCCCAGCATTTT

D gene: TRBD2
V gene: TRBV29-1
J gene: TRBJ2-3
clone size: NA
CDR3 protein: CSVEVGREGSTDTQYF
CDR3 DNA: TGCAGCGTTGAAGTCGGTCGGGAGGGGAGCACAGATACGCAGTATTTT

D gene: TRBD1
V gene: TRBV19
J gene: TRBJ1-5
clone size: NA
CDR3 protein: CASSIDTGAGNQPQHF
CDR3 DNA: TGTGCCAGTAGTATAGACACAGGGGCGGGCAATCAGCCCCAGCATTTT

D gene: TRBD2
V gene: TRBV15
J gene: TRBJ2-7
clone size: NA
CDR3 protein: CATSRVSGSREQYF
CDR3 DNA: TGTGCCACCAGCAGAGTTAGCGGGAGTCGCGAGCAGTACTTC

D gene: TRBD2
V gene: TRBV7-9
J gene: TRBJ2-1
clone size: NA
CDR3 protein: CASSTSGRADNEQFF
CDR3 DNA: TGTGCCAGCTCAACTAGCGGGAGGGCCGACAATGAGCAGTTCTTC

D gene: NA
V gene: TRBV15
J gene: TRBJ1-1
clone size: NA
CDR3 protein: CATSRGQFNPNTEAFF
CDR3 DNA: TGTGCCACCAGCAGAGGACAGTTTAACCCGAACACTGAAGCTTTCTTT

D gene: TRBD1
V gene: TRBV18
J gene: TRBJ1-2
clone size: few
CDR3 protein: CASSPDQGAAGYTF
CDR3 DNA: TGTGCCAGCTCACCAGACCAGGGGGCCGCTGGCTACACCTTC

D gene: TRBD1
V gene: TRBV25-1
J gene: TRBJ2-7
clone size: few
CDR3 protein: CASHGTGAGEQYF
CDR3 DNA: TGTGCCAGCCACGGGACAGGGGCGGGTGAGCAGTACTTC